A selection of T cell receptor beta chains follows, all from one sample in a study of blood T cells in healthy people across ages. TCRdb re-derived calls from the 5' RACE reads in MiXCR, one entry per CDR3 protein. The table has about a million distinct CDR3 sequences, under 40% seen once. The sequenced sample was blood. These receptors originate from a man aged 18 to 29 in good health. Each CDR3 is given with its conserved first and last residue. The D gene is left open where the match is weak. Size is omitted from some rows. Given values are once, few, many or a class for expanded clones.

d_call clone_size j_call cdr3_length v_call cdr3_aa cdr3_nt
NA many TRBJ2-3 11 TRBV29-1 CSVDVQGTQYF TGCAGCGTTGATGTTCAGGGAACGCAGTATTTT
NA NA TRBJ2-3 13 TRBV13 CASSPGHLDAQYF TGTGCCAGCAGCCCGGGACACCTTGATGCGCAGTATTTT
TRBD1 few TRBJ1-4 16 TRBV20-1 CSASQPDRAVNEKLFF TGCAGTGCTAGTCAGCCCGACAGGGCGGTTAATGAAAAACTGTTTTTT
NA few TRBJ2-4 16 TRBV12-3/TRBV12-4 CASSFQGSLAKNIQYF TGTGCCAGCAGTTTTCAGGGTTCTCTAGCCAAAAACATTCAGTACTTC
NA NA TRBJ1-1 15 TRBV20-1 CSARGPGGMNTEAFF TGCAGTGCTAGGGGGCCGGGTGGGATGAACACTGAAGCTTTCTTT
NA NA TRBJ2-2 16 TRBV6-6 CASSYGPGTRGGELFF TGTGCCAGCAGTTACGGTCCCGGGACCCGCGGGGGGGAGCTGTTTTTT
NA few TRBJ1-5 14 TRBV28 CASSLRAVNQPQHF TGTGCCAGCAGTTTAAGGGCAGTAAATCAGCCCCAGCATTTT
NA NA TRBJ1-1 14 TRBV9 CASSPWTSGTEAFF TGTGCCAGCAGCCCTTGGACGTCGGGCACTGAAGCTTTCTTT
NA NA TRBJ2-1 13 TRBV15 CATSRGHNNEQFF TGTGCCACCAGCAGAGGACATAACAATGAGCAGTTCTTC
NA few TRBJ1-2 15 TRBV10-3 CAISEAQGRGYGYTF TGTGCCATCAGTGAGGCACAGGGTCGAGGCTATGGCTACACCTTC
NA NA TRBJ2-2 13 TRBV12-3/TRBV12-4 CASRLAGSGELFF TGTGCCAGCAGATTAGCAGGTAGCGGGGAGCTGTTTTTT
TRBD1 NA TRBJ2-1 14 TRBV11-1 CASSTRDRDSEQFF TGTGCCAGCAGCACCCGGGACAGGGATTCTGAGCAGTTCTTC